Reported below is one T cell receptor beta chain. The source of the sample is a study of PD-L1 blockade in urothelial cancer. Time point reported: pretreatment peripheral blood. Method: immunoSEQ multiplex PCR; TCRdb's copy keeps in-frame clones and lacks some. The sample shows 90,000 or so clones, around 91% of them seen only once. CDR3 length: 14 amino acids. The V and J ends lost 0 bases and 15 bases respectively, with 18 bases between them. Germline CDR1 reads KGHSH; CDR2 reads LQKENI. The rearrangement joins TRBV18 to TRBJ2-1, with TRBD2 as a possible D gene (6 bases). This material consisted of PBMCs, taken around atezolizumab (anti-PD-L1) treatment. The TCR comes from a man aged 60-69 years with urothelial cancer. The CDR3 spells CASSPPSTGEARFF. The CDR3 DNA reads TGTGCCAGCTCACCACCCTCAACGGGAGAAGCTCGGTTCTTC.